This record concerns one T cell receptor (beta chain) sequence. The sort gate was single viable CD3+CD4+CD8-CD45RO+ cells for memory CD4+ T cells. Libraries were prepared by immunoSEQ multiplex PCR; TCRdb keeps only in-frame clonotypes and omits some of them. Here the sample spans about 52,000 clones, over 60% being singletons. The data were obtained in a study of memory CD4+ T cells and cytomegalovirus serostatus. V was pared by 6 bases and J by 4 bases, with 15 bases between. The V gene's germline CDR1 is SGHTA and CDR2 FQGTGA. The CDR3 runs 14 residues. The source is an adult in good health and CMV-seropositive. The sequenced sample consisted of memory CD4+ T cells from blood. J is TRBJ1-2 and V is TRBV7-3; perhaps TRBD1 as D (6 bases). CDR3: CASRPSTGSYGYTF. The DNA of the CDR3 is TGTGCCAGCAGGCCCTCGACAGGTTCCTATGGCTACACCTTC.